These 18 T cell receptor beta chains share one sample of origin, sequenced in a study of cytomegalovirus exposure and HLA in healthy donors. Use of 60 Vbeta and 13 Jbeta primers characterized the PCR. The protocol was immunoSEQ multiplex PCR, while the TCRdb copy is restricted to in-frame clones and leaves out a portion. The sample has 110,000 to 150,000 clones; 74% are singletons. Specimen: PBMCs. The receptor set was obtained from a man between 18 and 35 years old in good health and CMV-seropositive.

This chain connects TRBV4-1 to TRBJ1-5; D unresolved. This CDR3 is built from 15 residues. V lost 4 bases and J 2 bases, leaving 12 bases between the germline ends. Germline loops: CDR1 MGHRA, CDR2 YSYEKL. CDR3 amino acids: CASSPPEGGNQPQHF. The CDR3 DNA is TGCGCCAGCAGCCCACCGGAGGGAGGCAATCAGCCCCAGCATTTT.

This chain uses TRBV5-4 with TRBJ1-2; 8 nucleotides line up with TRBD1. Germline V lookup: CDR1 SGHNT, CDR2 YYREEE (reference sequence). The CDR3 extends over 13 amino acids. With 3 bases clipped from V and 4 bases from J, the junction kept 2 bases outside the gene matches. Here the CDR3 reads CASSSQGAYGYTF. The CDR3 DNA follows: TGTGCCAGCAGCTCTCAGGGGGCCTATGGCTACACCTTC.

The chain is built from TRBV28 and TRBJ2-1, with 9 positions matching TRBD2. The CDR3 contains 15 residues. Germline CDR1 reads MDHEN; CDR2 reads SYDVKM. With 6 bases clipped from V and 3 bases from J, the junction kept 6 bases outside the gene matches. The CDR3 sequence is CASSFSGRVYNEQFF. The CDR3 bases are TGTGCCAGCAGCTTTAGCGGGAGAGTCTACAATGAGCAGTTCTTC.

This clone was seen only a few times. The chain carries TRBV28 and TRBJ1-3; D not resolved. V dropped 3 bases and J dropped 8 bases, with 11 bases sitting between them. This CDR3 has 13 amino acids. Germline loops: CDR1 MDHEN, CDR2 SYDVKM. The CDR3 DNA follows: TGTGCCAGCAGTTTGAGGGCTCCGGACACCATATATTTT. As protein: CASSLRAPDTIYF.

J is TRBJ1-5 and V is TRBV19; D is perhaps TRBD1 (5 bases). The CDR3 runs to 16 residues. Germline CDR1 is LNHDA and CDR2 is SQIVND (reference sequence). V lost 5 bases and J 2 bases, leaving 16 bases between the germline ends. The CDR3 reads CASSHWGVFGNQPQHF. CDR3 nucleotide sequence: TGTGCCAGTAGTCATTGGGGGGTTTTTGGCAATCAGCCCCAGCATTTT.

For the CDR3, the DNA is TGTGCTAACGGGCGGGAAGCTAACTATGGCTACACCTTC. It yields the protein CANGREANYGYTF. The chain joins TRBV7-2 to TRBJ1-2; no definite D call. The V gene's germline CDR1 is SGHTA and CDR2 FQGNSA. The CDR3 has 13 residues.

The CDR3 loop reads CASSFPNGGSDGGYTF. The CDR3 region has the DNA TGTGCCAGCAGCTTCCCCAACGGGGGGTCGGACGGTGGCTACACCTTC. The chain employs TRBV7-9 and TRBJ1-2; maybe TRBD1 (5 bases). Trimming left V 3 bases short and J 7 bases short, with 21 bases between. The germline gives CDR1 SEHNR, CDR2 FQNEAQ (reference sequence). The CDR3 sequence is 16 residues long.

The table lists this clone with a few counts. The CDR3 region has the DNA TGTGCCACCCGAGGAGGGCTATATAGCAATCAGCCCCAGCATTTT. Its translation is CATRGGLYSNQPQHF. The gene calls are TRBV28 and TRBJ1-5, with no clear D. Germline CDR1 reads MDHEN; CDR2 reads SYDVKM. Trimming cost V 10 bases and J 0 bases, with 16 bases left between them. This CDR3 is built from 15 residues.

The chain recombines TRBV15 with TRBJ1-1; 8 positions match TRBD1. V lost 1 base to trimming and J lost 4 bases; unmatched junction nucleotides: 8. This CDR3 contains 16 residues. Germline-derived CDR1 and CDR2 are LNHNV and YYDKDF (reference sequence). The CDR3, as DNA: TGTGCCACCAGCAGAGGGACAGGGACCCAGGGCACTGAAGCTTTCTTT. It yields the protein CATSRGTGTQGTEAFF.

This CDR3 reads CASSLGGHEQYF. CDR3 nucleotide sequence: TGTGCCAGCAGCTTGGGGGGACACGAGCAGTACTTC. The V gene is TRBV11-1, the J gene TRBJ2-7; D may be TRBD2 (6 bases). CDR1 is SGHAT, CDR2 FQDESV, per germline (reference sequence). The V and J ends lost 3 bases and 5 bases respectively, with 8 bases between them. The CDR3 loop spans 12 amino acids.

This clone has only a few counts. V gene TRBV29-1 combines with J gene TRBJ1-1; 7 nucleotides line up with TRBD1. Trimming removed 0 bases from V and 10 bases from J; junction bases left unmatched: 5. This CDR3 is built from 12 residues. In germline, CDR1 is SQVTM, CDR2 ANQGSEA. The CDR3 spells CSVEDPRQGAFF. The CDR3 DNA is TGCAGCGTTGAAGATCCGAGACAGGGAGCTTTCTTT.

The gene calls are TRBV5-1 and TRBJ2-3, with 8 positions matching TRBD1. Germline trimming cut 7 bases from V and 1 base from J; bases unmatched to any gene: 5. The germline gives CDR1 SGHRS, CDR2 YFSETQ. This CDR3 has 14 residues. The CDR3 is CASEATGGTDTQYF. In DNA form, the CDR3 reads TGCGCCAGCGAGGCGACAGGGGGCACAGATACGCAGTATTTT. The variable domain in full, completed from reference TRBV5-1 and TRBJ2-3, reads KAGVTQTPRYLIKTRGQQVTLSCSPISGHRSVSWYQQTPGQGLQFLFEYFSETQRNKGNFPGRFSGRQFSNSRSEMNVSTLELGDSALYLCASEATGGTDTQYFGPGTRLTVL.

CDR3 sequence: CASSFPSGEQYF. The DNA of the CDR3 is TGTGCCAGCAGCTTCCCGTCGGGGGAGCAGTACTTC. The V and J genes are TRBV11-1 and TRBJ2-7, with TRBD2 as a possible D gene (5 bases). Trimming took off 3 bases at V and 7 bases at J, with 10 bases between the two ends. Germline assignment: CDR1 SGHAT and CDR2 FQDESV (reference sequence). This CDR3 region has 12 residues. The full variable domain, completed using reference TRBV11-1 and TRBJ2-7, is EAEVAQSPRYKITEKSQAVAFWCDPISGHATLYWYRQILGQGPELLVQFQDESVVDDSQLPKDRFSAERLKGVDSTLKIQPAELGDSAMYLCASSFPSGEQYFGPGTRLTVT.

This clone was counted between two and nine times. The V gene is TRBV7-6, the J gene TRBJ1-3; 12 bases fit TRBD1. CDR1 and CDR2 (germline): SGHVS, FNYEAQ. The V segment lost 5 bases and the J segment 3 bases; nucleotides outside the gene matches: 5. The CDR3 is made up of 16 amino acids. CDR3 in DNA: TGTGCCAGCAGCCAGGGACAGGGGGCGAGTGGAAACACCATATATTTT. Residues: CASSQGQGASGNTIYF.

The chain carries TRBV9 and TRBJ1-2; no firm D call. Germline V CDR1 and CDR2: SGDLS, YYNGEE. Between the trimmed V and J ends, which lost 4 bases and 6 bases, there was a span of 10 bases. The CDR3 sequence is 12 residues long. CDR3 nucleotide sequence: TGTGCCAGCAGCTCGCAGATGGATGGCTACACCTTC. Amino acids: CASSSQMDGYTF.

The chain links TRBV5-6 to TRBJ1-4; unclear D gene. The CDR3 has 14 amino acids. CDR1 is SGHDT and CDR2 is YYEEEE in the germline V gene. Deletions cut 1 base from V and 8 bases from J, with 12 bases between. The CDR3 reads CASSLRKRGEKLFF. As DNA, the CDR3 is TGTGCCAGCAGCTTGAGGAAGAGAGGGGAAAAACTGTTTTTT.

The chain employs TRBV5-1 and TRBJ1-1; maybe TRBD1 (5 bases). V lost 3 bases and J 3 bases, leaving 6 bases between the germline ends. The CDR3 length is 12 residues. The germline V gene encodes CDR1 SGHRS and CDR2 YFSETQ. The CDR3 nucleotides are TGCGCCAGCAGCTGGGGGGACACTGAAGCTTTCTTT. Protein product: CASSWGDTEAFF.

The chain combines TRBV19 with TRBJ2-6; 11 bases line up with TRBD2. CDR3 length: 20 residues. The V gene's germline CDR1 is LNHDA and CDR2 SQIVND (reference sequence). Trimming removed 0 bases from V and 2 bases from J; junction bases left unmatched: 9. The CDR3 DNA follows: TGTGCCAGTAGTATAGATCCGGCGGCTAGCGGGAGGACTGGGGCCAACGTCCTGACTTTC. It translates to CASSIDPAASGRTGANVLTF.